This T cell receptor beta chain was captured in a study of T cell responses to AZD1222 COVID-19 vaccine (dated by TCRdb to the early 2020s). Regarding the complete study: TCR sequencing was performed for over 230 trial participants, of whom some 200 were given two doses of AZD1222 and some 26 were given two doses of MenACWY control vaccine. Enrollment into the trials was organized by age into subgroups of 18-55, 56-69 and 70-plus years, and those subgroups contained about 160, 30 and 59 TCR-sequenced participants, respectively. Results the study describes overall, beyond this receptor: Only six or seven AZD1222 recipients were SARS-CoV-2 seropositive at baseline, limiting conclusions about previously exposed vaccinees. The vaccine-associated CD4 TCRs covered the entire spike protein, and the dominant responses fell in regions 160-218 and 743-854. Spike-specific TCR breadth and depth rose significantly after two AZD1222 doses compared with day 0 and with MenACWY recipients. The 56-69-year group was small, and its depth increase did not reach significance, likely because of low power. Reportedly, close to half of the unique spike-specific TCRs recognized epitopes lying outside the regions that are mutated in the B.1.351 and B.1.1.7 variants. Participants were mostly white British, with more females than males. The authors suggested clonal diversity may have been underestimated. No day 14 peak-response samples were available, so repertoires were characterized only after the peak T cell response.

A distance of 6 bases separates the germline ends of V and J, which lose 2 bases and 10 bases respectively. The germline V gene specifies SGHDN as CDR1 and FVKESK as CDR2. The CDR3 starts with the cysteine, ends with the phenylalanine, and has 11 residues. Only the CDR3 DNA is retained, 33 bases long and in frame from the first base. With regard to this clone: What antigen it recognizes has not been identified. One base away there is no much larger clone; base qualities are not given.

The CDR3 regions of human TCRbeta chains were subjected to immunosequencing. In the original analysis: TCRs in the repertoires were matched against a reference library of SARS-CoV-2-specific TCRs that had been generated with the MIRA antigen-specificity platform. Breadth was defined as the fraction of unique TCRs that were SARS-CoV-2-associated. Depth was defined as the fraction of total T cells that were SARS-CoV-2-associated. Each spike-specific TCR was assigned to its reactive spike region and to a CD4 or CD8 class using the MIRA data. Log10-transformed breadth and depth values were compared by one-way ANOVA with Sidak's multiple comparisons tests. TCRdb took over this immuneACCESS table, retaining in-frame rearrangements with V and J assigned. Such tables are incomplete; in checked studies, under half of the missing clones stem from an unresolved V gene, and the remainder is unexplained. V and J calls and clone size follow that table, whereas D and trimming were derived from the DNA. For this sample there are under 50,000 clones; around four fifths appear just once. The top ten clones comprise about a fifth of the sample.

The time point label, read with the paper, signifies: about 28 days (+/-7) after the second vaccine dose. The treatment or condition label corresponds to: meningococcal conjugate vaccine given as trial control. Vaccinee samples were obtained from the UK trials COV001 and COV002, which included a single-blind randomized controlled phase 2/3 trial of AZD1222 (ChAdOx1 nCoV-19) in healthy adults. Trial participant PBMC samples were collected at day 0 and day 28 after the second dose for TCRbeta chain sequencing. This sequence originates from an adult who received the MenACWY meningococcal vaccine as a control. This chain is built from TRBV14 and TRBJ2-1, with the D gene call left open. The sequences come from peripheral blood, collected 28 days after the second dose of the MenACWY control vaccine. The bases are TGTGCCAGCAGCCAAAGGCGGGAGCAGTTCTTC. Protein translation: CASSQRREQFF.